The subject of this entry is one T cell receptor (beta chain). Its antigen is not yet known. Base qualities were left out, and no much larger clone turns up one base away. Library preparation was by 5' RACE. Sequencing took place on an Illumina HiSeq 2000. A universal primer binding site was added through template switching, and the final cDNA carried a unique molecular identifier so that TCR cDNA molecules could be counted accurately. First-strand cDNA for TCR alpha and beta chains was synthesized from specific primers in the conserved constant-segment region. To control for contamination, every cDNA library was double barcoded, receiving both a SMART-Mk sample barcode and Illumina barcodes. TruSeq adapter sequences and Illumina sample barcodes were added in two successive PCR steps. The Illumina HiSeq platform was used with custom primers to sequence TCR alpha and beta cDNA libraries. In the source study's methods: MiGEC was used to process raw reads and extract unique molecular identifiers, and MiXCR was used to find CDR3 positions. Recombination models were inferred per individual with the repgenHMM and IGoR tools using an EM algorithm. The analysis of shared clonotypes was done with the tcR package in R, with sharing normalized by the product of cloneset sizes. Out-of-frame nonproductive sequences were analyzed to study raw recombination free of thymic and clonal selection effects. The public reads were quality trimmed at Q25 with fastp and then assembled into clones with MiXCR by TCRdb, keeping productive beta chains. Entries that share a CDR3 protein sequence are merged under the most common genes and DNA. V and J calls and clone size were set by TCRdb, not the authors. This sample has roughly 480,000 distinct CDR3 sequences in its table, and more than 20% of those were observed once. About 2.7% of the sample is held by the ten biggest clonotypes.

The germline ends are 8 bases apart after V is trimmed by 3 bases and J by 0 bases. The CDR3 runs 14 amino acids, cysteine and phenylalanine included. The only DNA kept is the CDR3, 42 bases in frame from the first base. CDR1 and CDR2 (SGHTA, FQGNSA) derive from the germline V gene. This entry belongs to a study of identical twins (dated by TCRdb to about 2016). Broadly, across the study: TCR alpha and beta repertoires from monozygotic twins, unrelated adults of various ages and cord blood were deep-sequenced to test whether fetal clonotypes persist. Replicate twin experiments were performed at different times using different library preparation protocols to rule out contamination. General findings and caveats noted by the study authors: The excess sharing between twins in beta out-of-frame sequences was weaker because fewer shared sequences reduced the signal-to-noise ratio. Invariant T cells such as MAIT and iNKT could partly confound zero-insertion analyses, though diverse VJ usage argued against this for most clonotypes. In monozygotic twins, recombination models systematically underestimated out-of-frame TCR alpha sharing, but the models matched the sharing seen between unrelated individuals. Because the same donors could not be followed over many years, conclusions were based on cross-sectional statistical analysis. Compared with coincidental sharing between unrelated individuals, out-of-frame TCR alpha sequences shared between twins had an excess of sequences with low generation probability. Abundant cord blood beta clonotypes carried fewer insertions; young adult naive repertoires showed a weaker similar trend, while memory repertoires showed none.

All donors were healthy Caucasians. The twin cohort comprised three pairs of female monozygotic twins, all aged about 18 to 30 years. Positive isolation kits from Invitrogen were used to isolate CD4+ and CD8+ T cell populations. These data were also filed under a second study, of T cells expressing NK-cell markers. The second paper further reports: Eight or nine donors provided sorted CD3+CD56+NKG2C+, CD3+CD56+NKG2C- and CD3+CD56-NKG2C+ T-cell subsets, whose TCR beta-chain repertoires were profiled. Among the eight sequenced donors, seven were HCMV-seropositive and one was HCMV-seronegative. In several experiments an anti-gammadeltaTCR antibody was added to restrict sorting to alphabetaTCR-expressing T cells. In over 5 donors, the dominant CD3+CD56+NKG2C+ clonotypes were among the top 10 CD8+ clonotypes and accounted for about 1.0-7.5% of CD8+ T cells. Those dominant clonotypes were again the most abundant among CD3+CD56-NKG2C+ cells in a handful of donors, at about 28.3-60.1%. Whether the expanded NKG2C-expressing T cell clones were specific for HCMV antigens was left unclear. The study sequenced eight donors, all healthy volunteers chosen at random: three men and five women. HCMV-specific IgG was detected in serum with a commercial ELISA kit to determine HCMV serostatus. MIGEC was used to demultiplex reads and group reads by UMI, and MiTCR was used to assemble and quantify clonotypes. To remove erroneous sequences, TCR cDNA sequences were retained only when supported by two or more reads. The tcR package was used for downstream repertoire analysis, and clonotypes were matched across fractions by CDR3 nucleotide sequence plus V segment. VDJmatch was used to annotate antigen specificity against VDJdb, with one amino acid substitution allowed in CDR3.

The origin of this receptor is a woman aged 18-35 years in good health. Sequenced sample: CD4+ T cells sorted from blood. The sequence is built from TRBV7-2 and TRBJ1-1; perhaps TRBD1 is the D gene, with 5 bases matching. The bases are TGTGCCAGCAGCTTCGGACACCTGAACACTGAAGCTTTCTTT. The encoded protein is CASSFGHLNTEAFF.